This is a list of T cell receptor beta chains from one sample in a study of shared clonotypes between healthy human individuals. Profiling relied on immunoSEQ multiplex PCR, and the TCRdb table lists in-frame clones only, not all of them. The table has about 2 million clones, over 85% seen once. Sequencing was done on a sample of naive CD8+ T cells sorted from blood. These receptors all stem from a man younger than 30 in good health. CDR3s include the opening cysteine and the closing phenylalanine or tryptophan. Fields, in order: D gene, V gene, clone size, J gene, CDR3 protein, CDR3 DNA. A D gene is named only where the DNA matches it firmly. The size of a clone is reported for some rows only, either as once, few or many, or as a class for expanded clones.

TRBD1	TRBV9	NA	TRBJ1-2	CASSEQSDRVGDDGYTF	TGTGCCAGCAGCGAACAATCCGACAGGGTAGGGGATGATGGCTACACCTTC
NA	TRBV4-1	NA	TRBJ1-1	CASSGRANTEAFF	TGCGCCAGCAGCGGCAGGGCAAACACTGAAGCTTTCTTT
NA	TRBV10-3	NA	TRBJ2-3	CAISGPERDTQYF	TGTGCCATCAGTGGACCAGAGCGAGATACGCAGTATTTT
TRBD1	TRBV27	NA	TRBJ1-2	CASSLTRTGGNGYTF	TGTGCCAGCAGTTTAACGAGGACAGGGGGGAATGGCTACACCTTC
TRBD1	TRBV11-2	NA	TRBJ2-5	CASSLGQGAGETQYF	TGTGCCAGCAGCTTGGGACAGGGGGCAGGAGAGACCCAGTACTTC
NA	TRBV28	NA	TRBJ2-1	CASSFVRGGLNEQFF	TGTGCCAGCAGTTTTGTCCGCGGCGGTTTGAATGAGCAGTTCTTC
TRBD1	TRBV27	once	TRBJ2-1	CASSINRGNEQFF	TGTGCCAGCAGTATCAACAGGGGCAATGAGCAGTTCTTC
NA	TRBV27	NA	TRBJ2-6	CASSFSAGAFISGANVLTF	TGTGCCAGCAGTTTTAGCGCAGGGGCTTTTATCTCTGGGGCCAACGTCCTGACTTTC
TRBD1	TRBV5-1	NA	TRBJ2-3	CASSLIGGDTQYF	TGCGCCAGCAGCTTGATAGGGGGCGATACGCAGTATTTT
TRBD1	TRBV5-8	NA	TRBJ1-3	CASSLAGTAGNTIYF	TGTGCCAGCAGCTTGGCCGGGACAGCTGGAAACACCATATATTTT
NA	TRBV28	once	TRBJ2-7	CATGGRERFLGSYEQYF	TGTGCCACCGGGGGCAGGGAAAGATTCTTGGGTAGCTACGAGCAGTACTTC
NA	TRBV2	NA	TRBJ2-5	CASRPLVSTRETQYF	TGTGCCAGCAGGCCCCTAGTTTCTACCCGGGAGACCCAGTACTTC
NA	TRBV7-6	NA	TRBJ2-7	CASSPDLGESREQYF	TGTGCCAGCAGCCCAGATCTTGGGGAATCGAGGGAGCAGTACTTC
TRBD2	TRBV6-1	once	TRBJ2-3	CASSEGAGGYTDTQYF	TGTGCCAGCAGTGAAGGGGCCGGGGGGTACACAGATACGCAGTATTTT
TRBD2	TRBV13	NA	TRBJ2-1	CASSADRGLVIYNEQFF	TGTGCCAGCAGCGCCGACCGGGGACTAGTGATTTACAATGAGCAGTTCTTC
NA	TRBV11-2	NA	TRBJ2-7	CASRASLGYEQYF	TGTGCCAGCCGGGCTTCCCTGGGCTACGAGCAGTACTTC
NA	TRBV7-3	NA	TRBJ2-5	CASSLVGGALEETQYF	TGTGCCAGCAGCTTGGTTGGGGGGGCTTTGGAAGAGACCCAGTACTTC
TRBD1	TRBV6-5	NA	TRBJ1-2	CASSYSEGAYGYTF	TGTGCCAGCAGTTACAGCGAGGGGGCTTATGGCTACACCTTC
NA	TRBV7-9	NA	TRBJ2-1	CASSSDSPEQFF	TGTGCCAGCAGCTCCGACAGTCCTGAGCAGTTCTTC
NA	TRBV27	NA	TRBJ2-7	CASSPSGFSYEQYF	TGTGCCAGCAGTCCGTCTGGATTCTCCTACGAGCAGTACTTC
NA	TRBV27	NA	TRBJ1-1	CASSFEGRDTEAFF	TGTGCCAGCAGTTTTGAGGGACGGGACACTGAAGCTTTCTTT
NA	TRBV7-9	NA	TRBJ2-7	CASSLGSRPEQYF	TGTGCCAGCAGCTTAGGGAGCAGGCCCGAGCAGTACTTC
TRBD2	TRBV5-1	NA	TRBJ2-7	CASSLAGGIDEQYF	TGCGCCAGCAGCTTAGCGGGAGGTATCGACGAGCAGTACTTC